The TCR beta chain described here comes from a study of response to subunit inactivated influenza vaccine. The study's findings and limits: After each seasonal influenza vaccination, few new T cells are recruited, the authors suggested.

Looked up from germline, CDR1 is LGHNA and CDR2 is YNFKEQ. V was trimmed by 1 base and J by 5 bases, leaving 12 bases between them. The CDR3 runs 14 residues. This clonotype was picked up many times. The antigen is not known. MiXCR, applied by TCRdb to the RT-PCR reads, yields one record per CDR3 protein. Of hundreds of thousands of distinct CDR3 sequences detected, approximately 12% appear once; the ten largest clones hold about an eighth. Sequencing used PBMCs from blood, obtained roughly 6 weeks after vaccination. The sequence was obtained from a man aged 50 to 59 who received an inactivated influenza vaccine. V usage is TRBV4-2 and J usage is TRBJ2-7, with D perhaps being TRBD1 or TRBD2 (5 bases each). The CDR3 DNA reads as TGTGCCAGCAGCCAAGGCCCGGGACGGAACGAGCAGTACTTC. It translates to CASSQGPGRNEQYF.